Listed here are 14 T cell receptor beta chains from one sample, sequenced in a study of T-cell reconstitution after alpha-beta-depleted transplantation in children. The TCRbeta library was prepared with unique molecular identifiers. TCRdb recomputed calls from the PCR reads with MiXCR, one row per CDR3 protein. Here the sample spans fewer than 550,000 distinct CDR3 sequences, 15% to 20% being singletons. The sample in question was PBMCs, mostly from graft donor cells, obtained 360 days after TCRalphabeta/CD19-depleted stem cell transplant. Source of these receptors: a boy in the first two years of life who had a stem cell transplant for Wiskott-Aldrich syndrome, so the T cells may come from the graft donor.

In this sample, this clonotype turned up a few times. The rearrangement joins TRBV11-2 to TRBJ2-1; TRBD2 matches 12 bases. The CDR3 totals 15 residues. After removal of 2 bases from V and 8 bases from J, the junction contained 4 bases not matched to a gene. The germline V gene has CDR1 SGHAT and CDR2 FQNNGV. The CDR3 nucleotides are TGTGCCAGCAGCTTAACCGCTAGCGGGGGGGATGAGCAGTTCTTC. Translation: CASSLTASGGDEQFF.

This rearrangement joins TRBV6-1 to TRBJ2-7; 14 bases map to TRBD2. V trimming: 5 bases; J trimming: 6 bases; junction bases outside the gene matches: 3. This CDR3 has 14 amino acids. Germline CDR1 MNHNS, CDR2 SASEGT. The DNA of the CDR3 is TGTGCCAGCAGTCGGACTAGCGGGGGGCTCGAGCAGTACTTC. This encodes CASSRTSGGLEQYF.

The chain combines TRBV28 with TRBJ1-1, with a possible D match to TRBD1 (5 bases). V lost 5 bases to trimming and J lost 10 bases, with 14 bases between them. CDR3 length: 12 residues. The germline CDR1 and CDR2 sequences are MDHEN and SYDVKM. CDR3 protein: CASSLLGGGAFF. The CDR3 DNA sequence: TGTGCCAGCAGTCTCTTGGGGGGGGGAGCTTTCTTT. The whole variable domain, remainder taken from reference TRBV28 and TRBJ1-1, is DVKVTQSSRYLVKRTGEKVFLECVQDMDHENMFWYRQDPGLGLRLIYFSYDVKMKEKGDIPEGYSVSREKKERFSLILESASTNQTSMYLCASSLLGGGAFFGQGTRLTVV.

The chain combines TRBV5-6 with TRBJ2-5; 8 bases are shared with TRBD2. Germline loops: CDR1 SGHDT, CDR2 YYEEEE. V shed 4 bases and J 0 bases; nucleotides not matched to a gene: 8. The CDR3 is 16 residues long. The CDR3 region is CASSVYSGTYQETQYF. CDR3 nucleotide sequence: TGTGCCAGCAGCGTTTATAGCGGGACGTACCAAGAGACCCAGTACTTC. The full variable domain, rest sourced from reference TRBV5-6 and TRBJ2-5, is DAGVTQSPTHLIKTRGQQVTLRCSPKSGHDTVSWYQQALGQGPQFIFQYYEEEERQRGNFPDRFSGHQFPNYSSELNVNALLLGDSALYLCASSVYSGTYQETQYFGPGTRLLVL.

This clonotype appeared a few times. This chain uses TRBV29-1 with TRBJ2-7, with TRBD2 as a possible D gene (5 bases). Trimming removed 0 bases from V and 2 bases from J, with 11 bases in between. Germline assignment: CDR1 SQVTM and CDR2 ANQGSEA. The CDR3 contains 14 residues. The CDR3: CSVEDPRGAYEQYF. As DNA, the CDR3 is TGCAGCGTTGAAGATCCCCGGGGAGCCTACGAGCAGTACTTC.

This chain connects TRBV5-1 to TRBJ2-6; D not certain. CDR3 size: 17 residues. Trimming left V 0 bases short and J 0 bases short, with 10 bases between. Germline loops: CDR1 SGHRS, CDR2 YFSETQ. The CDR3 region has the DNA TGCGCCAGCAGCTTGGACAAGCCAAGCTCTGGGGCCAACGTCCTGACTTTC. This codes for CASSLDKPSSGANVLTF.

CDR3 sequence: CASSRSGKWKPQHF. CDR3 nucleotides: TGTGCCAGCAGCCGCTCGGGGAAATGGAAGCCCCAGCATTTT. The chain joins TRBV12-3 or TRBV12-4 to TRBJ1-5; D gene unclear. This CDR3 comprises 14 residues. Trimming shortened V by 6 bases and J by 8 bases, and 17 bases separated the two germline ends.

The chain employs TRBV27 and TRBJ1-4, with 8 nucleotides matching TRBD1. V was pared by 6 bases and J by 7 bases, with 10 bases of the junction left unmatched. The CDR3 is 15 amino acids. From germline, CDR1 is MNHEY and CDR2 SMNVEV (reference sequence). The CDR3 DNA reads TGTGCCAGCAGCCATAGAGACAGGGGTCGTGAAAAACTGTTTTTT. Residues: CASSHRDRGREKLFF.

The chain combines TRBV9 with TRBJ1-1; a weak D match, TRBD1 (5 bases). The length of the CDR3 is 15 residues. Between the trimmed V and J ends, which lost 4 bases and 0 bases, there was a span of 13 bases. Germline CDR1 SGDLS, CDR2 YYNGEE. CDR3 sequence reads: CASSPQGSVNTEAFF. The CDR3 nucleotides are TGTGCCAGCAGCCCGCAGGGCTCCGTGAACACTGAAGCTTTCTTT. Filled out from reference TRBV9 and TRBJ1-1, the complete variable domain reads DSGVTQTPKHLITATGQRVTLRCSPRSGDLSVYWYQQSLDQGLQFLIQYYNGEERAKGNILERFSAQQFPDLHSELNLSSLELGDSALYFCASSPQGSVNTEAFFGQGTRLTVV.

This clonotype was seen a few times. The chain is built from TRBV4-2 and TRBJ2-5, with a weak D call TRBD1 (6 bases). The germline V gene encodes CDR1 LGHNA and CDR2 YNFKEQ. The V gene lost 1 base and the J gene lost 3 bases, with 9 bases spanning the gap. This CDR3 has 14 residues. The CDR3 DNA reads as TGTGCCAGCAGCCAAGGTACAGGGAAAGAGACCCAGTACTTC. Protein sequence: CASSQGTGKETQYF.

This rearrangement joins TRBV4-1 to TRBJ2-3, with D maybe TRBD1 (6 bases). Germline lookup yields CDR1 MGHRA and CDR2 YSYEKL. CDR3 size: 16 residues. V dropped 3 bases and J dropped 1 base, with 14 bases sitting between them. The CDR3 bases are TGCGCCAGCAGCCATCGACAGGCCGGGGGCACAGATACGCAGTATTTT. Residues: CASSHRQAGGTDTQYF.

The chain employs TRBV5-1 and TRBJ2-1; 8 nucleotides match TRBD1. Per germline, CDR1 SGHRS and CDR2 YFSETQ. CDR3 size: 15 residues. Unmatched junction bases numbered 7, after V lost 1 base and J lost 7 bases. The CDR3 is CASSLPRQGNNEQFF. CDR3 DNA: TGCGCCAGCAGCTTGCCCCGACAGGGGAATAATGAGCAGTTCTTC. The full variable domain, its missing parts supplied by reference TRBV5-1 and TRBJ2-1, is KAGVTQTPRYLIKTRGQQVTLSCSPISGHRSVSWYQQTPGQGLQFLFEYFSETQRNKGNFPGRFSGRQFSNSRSEMNVSTLELGDSALYLCASSLPRQGNNEQFFGPGTRLTVL.

The genes are TRBV7-8 and TRBJ2-1; TRBD1 is a possible D gene (6 bases). CDR1 and CDR2 (germline): SGHVS, FQNEAQ. The CDR3 length is 15 residues. The germline V and J ends were trimmed by 2 bases and 4 bases, with 12 bases remaining between them. CDR3 nucleotides: TGTGCCAGCAGCTTAAGGGGCCAGGGGTACAATGAGCAGTTCTTC. Its translation is CASSLRGQGYNEQFF.

In its sample, this clonotype was seen a few times. The gene calls are TRBV7-6 and TRBJ2-1; 7 bases are a match to TRBD2. The CDR3 spans 12 residues. CDR1 and CDR2 from the germline V gene are SGHVS and FNYEAQ. V shed 4 bases, J shed 16 bases, and the junction held 10 bases outside the gene matches. In nucleotides, the CDR3 is TGTGCCAGCAGCTCTAAAGGGACTATCTATTTCTTC. Protein product: CASSSKGTIYFF.